These T cell receptor beta chains were read from a single sample in a study of blood T cell repertoires in COVID-19. The repertoire was sequenced with immunoSEQ multiplex PCR; TCRdb's copy has only in-frame clones and lacks some. Of approximately 100,000 clones listed, roughly 79% are singletons. The sample taken for sequencing was peripheral blood. These receptors were collected from a human donor in a cohort sampled during active COVID-19. The CDR3 runs from the conserved cysteine through the conserved F or W. The D gene is left open where the match is weak. Where a row states a size, it is once, few, many or the class of an expanded clone; other rows omit it.

TRBV28	TRBD1	few	TRBJ2-7	TGTGCCAGCAGCCTTTACGGGACAGGCTCCTACGAGCAGTACTTC	CASSLYGTGSYEQYF
TRBV4-2	TRBD2	once	TRBJ2-2	TGTGCCAGCAGCCCCAGGACTAGACAGAACACCGGGGAGCTGTTTTTT	CASSPRTRQNTGELFF
TRBV19	TRBD1	NA	TRBJ1-4	TGTGCCAGTAGGAGGGGGCCGAGGATAGATGAAAAACTGTTTTTT	CASRRGPRIDEKLFF
TRBV7-2	NA	NA	TRBJ2-7	TGTGCCAGCAGCTTATTAGTTCAGGGTGAGCAGTACTTC	CASSLLVQGEQYF
TRBV7-2	NA	NA	TRBJ1-6	TGTGCCAGCAGCTTTAAGACAGTAAATTCACCCCTCCACTTT	CASSFKTVNSPLHF
TRBV6-5	NA	NA	TRBJ2-1	TGTGCCAGCAGTTACAGGGACAACTACAATGAGCAGTTCTTC	CASSYRDNYNEQFF
TRBV30	NA	NA	TRBJ1-5	TGTGCCTGGAGTGATCTCAAGACGACATCTAATCAGCCCCAGCATTTT	CAWSDLKTTSNQPQHF
TRBV28	TRBD2	once	TRBJ2-7	TGTGCCTCCGGACTAGCGGTTAGCTCCTACGAGCAGTACTTC	CASGLAVSSYEQYF
TRBV9	NA	NA	TRBJ1-1	TGTGCCAGCAGCGTAGACGGACTTACGAACACTGAAGCTTTCTTT	CASSVDGLTNTEAFF
TRBV28	NA	few	TRBJ1-3	TGTGCCAGCAGTTTAGGCGGAAACACCATATATTTT	CASSLGGNTIYF
TRBV28	NA	NA	TRBJ1-1	TGTGCCAGCAGCCCCCTTCCGTACCAGACATCGACAACTGAAGCTTTCTTT	CASSPLPYQTSTTEAFF
TRBV12-3/TRBV12-4	NA	NA	TRBJ1-5	TGTGCCAGCAGTCCACGTCGAGATCAGCCCCAGCATTTT	CASSPRRDQPQHF
TRBV5-8	NA	NA	TRBJ1-6	TGTGCCAGCAGCCCAACCGGGACACAGAATTCACCCCTCCACTTT	CASSPTGTQNSPLHF
TRBV29-1	NA	NA	TRBJ1-2	TGCAGCGTTCACGGTACCAACTATGGCTACACCTTC	CSVHGTNYGYTF
TRBV11-3	NA	NA	TRBJ1-1	TGTGCCAGCAGCCCAGCTGGAGGCGGCACTGAAGCTTTCTTT	CASSPAGGGTEAFF
TRBV7-3	NA	NA	TRBJ1-1	TGTGCCAGCAGCTTTGCTCTCGGACTGTACAACACTGAAGCTTTCTTT	CASSFALGLYNTEAFF
TRBV5-1	NA	NA	TRBJ1-1	TGCGCCAGCAGCTTGGACACCTTGAACACTGAAGCTTTCTTT	CASSLDTLNTEAFF
TRBV4-2	TRBD1	NA	TRBJ1-2	TGTGCCAGCAGCCAAGATACTCAGGGGGTGTATGGCTACACCTTC	CASSQDTQGVYGYTF
TRBV28	TRBD2	NA	TRBJ2-1	TGTGCCAGCAGTTCAAGCGGGATACCCTACAATGAGCAGTTCTTC	CASSSSGIPYNEQFF
TRBV18	NA	NA	TRBJ1-6	TGTGCCAGCTCACCGTCCGGTGACATCAAACAGCCCCTCCACTTT	CASSPSGDIKQPLHF
TRBV11-3	TRBD1	NA	TRBJ1-1	TGTGCCAGCAGCTCGCAGCGGACAGGGACGGCTGAAGCTTTCTTT	CASSSQRTGTAEAFF
TRBV5-6	TRBD2	NA	TRBJ2-7	TGTGCCAGCAGCTACTCACTAGCGAGCTCCTACGAGCAGTACTTC	CASSYSLASSYEQYF
TRBV6-5	TRBD1	NA	TRBJ1-1	TGTGCCAGCAGCACAGGGGGAGGCACTGAAGCTTTCTTT	CASSTGGGTEAFF
TRBV19	TRBD1	NA	TRBJ2-6	TGTGCCAGTAGTACCCGGGACAGGGTTCCCTCTGGGGCCAACGTCCTGACTTTC	CASSTRDRVPSGANVLTF